This T cell receptor beta chain stems from a study of a mutant IDH1 vaccine in newly diagnosed glioma (dated by TCRdb to the early 2020s). In terms of the full investigation: Vaccination began 4-6 weeks after radiotherapy alone, or alongside temozolomide cycles in the chemotherapy-containing groups. Of the 32 patients who were treated, 62.5% were male and roughly 38% were female, and the mean age was roughly 40 years. Prior to enrollment, patients had been given standard therapy consisting of radiotherapy alone, temozolomide alone, or radiochemotherapy with temozolomide, with the combination given to most patients. The week-35 safety follow-up was designated visit V12, and the week-47 end of study was designated visit V13. Six visits were used for peripheral blood collection: V03 (baseline), V05, V07, V10, V12 and V13. Longitudinal TCRB deep sequencing was performed for 20 to 30 treated patients wherever samples were available for exploratory analyses.

On the study overall, not on this receptor specifically: Pseudoprogression seemed to be unrelated to changes in the top peripheral T cell clonotypes found by TCRB sequencing. Immune responses induced by the vaccine were seen in roughly 95% of patients across multiple MHC alleles. PBMC samples for TCRB deep sequencing were selected based on availability. It was noted by the authors that analyses of patient blood samples could not be reproduced owing to sample limitations.

The CDR3 measures 15 amino acids from cysteine to phenylalanine. The DNA shown is the 45-base CDR3, in frame from base 1. As encoded in the germline V gene, CDR1 is MNHEY while CDR2 is SVGAGI. The method behind the library was the immunoSEQ multiplex PCR assay. Rearranged TCR beta chain sequences were amplified using the hsTCRB Kit according to the manufacturer's protocol. An Illumina MiSeq was used to sequence the TCRB libraries. The authors' analysis ran thus. The kit vendor's proprietary platform handled demultiplexing, trimming and gene mapping. The source is immuneACCESS, and TCRdb retained only in-frame sequences with V and J called. Part of the clones is not carried over; for the studies checked, unresolved V genes explain less than half of this, and the remainder is unexplained. The DNA gave D and trimming, while V, J and clone size come from that table. The table for this sample lists roughly 86,000 clones; roughly nine tenths of them were counted only once. Together, the top ten hold 0.6% to 0.95% of the sample.

About this clone itself: Its binding antigen is unknown. One end of the junction varies from germline; a read error may be responsible. Other DNA sequences from this sample encode an identical CDR3 as well.

In light of the paper, this sample's time point label describes: week 47, end of study. Every vaccine dose consisted of 300 ug of a 20-mer mutant IDH1 peptide in Montanide, administered subcutaneously together with topical imiquimod. Across visits V03 through V10, patients got a total of eight vaccinations, given in weeks 1, 3, 5, 7, 11, 15, 19 and 23. Donors had newly diagnosed WHO grade 3 or 4 IDH1-mutant astrocytomas with loss of nuclear ATRX. The samples were drawn from NOA16, a multicentre, single-arm, open-label phase I trial in Germany that tested a mutant IDH1 peptide vaccine in humans for the first time. Genomic DNA for TCRB sequencing was isolated from EDTA blood with the DNeasy Blood and Tissue Kit.

The material was PBMCs, obtained from a glioma patient whose treatment included an IDH1 peptide vaccine. This TCR was sampled from a woman aged 45-65 years with glioma. Here the chain combines TRBV6-5 and TRBJ2-2; the D segment could be TRBD1, given 6 matching bases. The DNA reads TGTGCCAGTAGTTCATGGGGACAGAACACCGGGGAGCTGTTTTTT. Its protein is CASSSWGQNTGELFF.